Shown below are 4 T cell receptor beta chains from a single sample sequenced in a study of molecular identifiers for immune sequencing clone quantification. TCRdb reanalysed the PCR reads using MiXCR and keeps one entry per CDR3 protein. Found here are about 640,000 distinct CDR3 sequences, nearly 20% of them singletons; the top ten hold roughly 0.9%. Sequencing was done on a sample of naive CD8+ T cells from blood, with Jurkat cell RNA spiked in. As for subset: FACS-sorted CD8+CD4-CCR7+CD45RA+ naive T cells. Receptors originate from a human donor in good health. Some libraries in this study had Jurkat cell RNA spiked in.

This chain uses TRBV20-1 with TRBJ1-4; D is possibly TRBD1 (5 bases). The CDR3 is 13 residues long. The germline V and J ends were trimmed by 6 bases and 3 bases, with 11 bases remaining between them. CDR1 and CDR2 (germline): DFQATT, SNEGSKA (reference sequence). The CDR3: CSAAGPANEKLFF. In DNA form, the CDR3 reads TGCAGTGCCGCAGGGCCAGCTAATGAAAAACTGTTTTTT.

V usage is TRBV6-2 or TRBV6-3 and J usage is TRBJ2-3; D possibly uses TRBD1 or TRBD2 (5 bases each). The CDR3 sequence is 14 residues long. The germline V gene encodes CDR1 MNHEY and CDR2 SVGEGT. The V end lost 2 bases, the J end lost 6 bases, and 12 bases lay between the germline ends. CDR3 sequence (DNA): TGTGCCAGCAGTTACGGGCCGAGGGGTGATACGCAGTATTTT. It encodes CASSYGPRGDTQYF.

At least ten counts were recorded for this clonotype. The rearrangement joins TRBV12-3 or TRBV12-4 to TRBJ1-1; TRBD1 agrees at 7 bases. The V and J ends lost 10 bases and 2 bases, in that order; junction bases with no gene match: 4. This CDR3 comprises 12 residues. The CDR3 sequence: CATDRDNTEAFF. CDR3 nucleotide sequence: TGTGCCACTGACAGGGATAACACTGAAGCTTTCTTT.

This clonotype has only one observation. The junction and the germline gene differ at one end; a read error may be behind it. V gene TRBV11-2 combines with J gene TRBJ2-5, with D perhaps TRBD2 (7 bases). CDR1 is SGHAT, CDR2 FQNNGV, per germline. This CDR3 has 16 residues. The CDR3 is CASSLGFSGGRESQYF. DNA of the CDR3: TGTGCCAGCAGCTTAGGCTTTTCGGGGGGCCGAGAGTCCCAGTACTTC. Looking up the rest from reference TRBV11-2 and TRBJ2-5 gives the full variable domain: EAGVAQSPRYKIIEKRQSVAFWCNPISGHATLYWYQQILGQGPKLLIQFQNNGVVDDSQLPKDRFSAERLKGVDSTLKIQPAKLEDSAVYLCASSLGFSGGRESQYFGPGTRLLVL.